This T cell receptor beta chain appears in the sequencing data of a study of glioma-infiltrating T cells after dendritic cell vaccination. Study-level information: Three intradermal dendritic cell vaccine injections were given every two weeks.

None of the glioblastoma patients had an isocitrate dehydrogenase mutation. The PCR used 60 V beta and 13 J beta primers. Using immunoSEQ multiplex PCR, the repertoire was profiled, and TCRdb retains in-frame clones only, with some absent. The repertoire includes fewer than 45,000 clones, 70% to 85% of them detected once, and 7.8% sits in the top ten. This sample comprised blood, obtained before dendritic cell vaccination. This receptor was obtained from a human donor with glioblastoma.

The CDR3 region has the DNA TGTGCCAGCAGTCCCGGACAGGGGAAAGTTCTTTATGCAGATACGCAGTATTTT. Protein sequence: CASSPGQGKVLYADTQYF. This chain links TRBV27 with TRBJ2-3; 9 bases are a match to TRBD1. With V trimmed by 5 bases and J by 4 bases, 16 bases remained unmatched. The length of the CDR3 is 18 residues. Germline-derived CDR1 and CDR2 are MNHEY and SMNVEV (reference sequence).